A single sample is the source of the 3 T cell receptor beta chains below, sequenced in a study of T cell responses to AZD1222 COVID-19 vaccine. Profiled with immunoSEQ multiplex PCR; TCRdb holds only in-frame clones, not every one. The table lists about 150,000 clones, approximately 94% of them singletons, with over 7.5% in the top ten. The sample in question was peripheral blood, obtained on day 0 of AZD1222 vaccination. Every receptor here comes from an adult in good health.

In DNA form, the CDR3 reads TGTGCCAGCAGCTTAGTAGGGAGAGGGCAGGGGAATGAAAAACTGTTTTTT. This gives the protein CASSLVGRGQGNEKLFF. The chain combines TRBV7-8 with TRBJ1-4; D might be TRBD1 (6 bases). V dropped 1 base and J dropped 5 bases, with 17 bases sitting between them. Per germline, CDR1 SGHVS and CDR2 FQNEAQ. The CDR3 extends over 17 amino acids.

The CDR3 region has the DNA TGTGCCAGTACCCCCAACGCGGGACCACCCTACGAGCAGTACTTC. Translating gives CASTPNAGPPYEQYF. The V call is TRBV19, the J call TRBJ2-7, with a tentative D call TRBD2 (6 bases). Germline V CDR1 and CDR2: LNHDA, SQIVND (reference sequence). The CDR3 extends over 15 amino acids. Trimming took 7 bases from V and 2 from J, leaving 18 bases between them.

This chain connects TRBV27 to TRBJ2-1; D is perhaps TRBD1 (5 bases). The V gene's germline CDR1 is MNHEY and CDR2 SMNVEV (reference sequence). The CDR3 extends over 17 amino acids. With 2 bases removed from V and 0 bases from J, the gap between germline ends came to 14 bases. DNA for the CDR3: TGTGCCAGCAGTTTAGGGGCGGCTTCAAGCTCCTACAATGAGCAGTTCTTC. Amino acids: CASSLGAASSSYNEQFF.